Sequencing of this T cell receptor beta chain was carried out in a study of cytomegalovirus exposure and HLA in healthy donors. Findings of the study overall: According to a subsequent analysis, TCR clusters from the first cohort were inclined to appear together in the 130 or so validation repertoires. Cytomegalovirus-associated TCR beta chains were listed, numbering 150 to 200.

Sequencing used immunoSEQ multiplex PCR; TCRdb keeps in-frame clones, though not all of them. Among roughly 180,000 clones listed, approximately 86% were seen once. Separate from the roughly 670-subject first cohort, the approximately 120-subject validation cohort was the one that the donors belonged to. On this clone: What it binds is not known.

The CDR3 has 14 residues. The germline V gene encodes CDR1 SGHTA and CDR2 FQGTGA. With V trimmed by 5 bases and J by 4 bases, 7 bases remained unmatched. The chain joins TRBV7-3 to TRBJ1-1; 7 nucleotides line up with TRBD1. The sequence was obtained from a man aged 30 to 45 in good health and CMV-seropositive. The sequenced sample was PBMCs. CDR3 protein: CASSPGTEGTEAFF. CDR3 bases: TGTGCCAGCAGCCCTGGGACAGAGGGCACTGAAGCTTTCTTT.